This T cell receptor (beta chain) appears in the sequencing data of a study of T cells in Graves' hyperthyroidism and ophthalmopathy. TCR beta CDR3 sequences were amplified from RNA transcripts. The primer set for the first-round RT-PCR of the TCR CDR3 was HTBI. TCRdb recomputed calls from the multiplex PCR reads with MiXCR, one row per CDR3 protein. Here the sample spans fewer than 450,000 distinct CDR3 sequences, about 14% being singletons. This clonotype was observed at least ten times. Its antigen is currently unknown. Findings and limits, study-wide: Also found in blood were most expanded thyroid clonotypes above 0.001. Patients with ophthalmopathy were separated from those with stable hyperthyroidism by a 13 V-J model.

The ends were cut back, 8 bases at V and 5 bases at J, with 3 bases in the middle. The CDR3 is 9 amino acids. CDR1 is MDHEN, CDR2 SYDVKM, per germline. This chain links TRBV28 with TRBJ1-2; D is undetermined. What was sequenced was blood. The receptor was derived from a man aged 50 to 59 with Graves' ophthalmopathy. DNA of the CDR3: TGTGCCAGCGGTTATGGCTACACCTTC. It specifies CASGYGYTF.